The 28 T cell receptor beta chains listed next were all sequenced from one sample in a study of blood T cell repertoires in COVID-19. The data were produced by immunoSEQ multiplex PCR, yet TCRdb's version contains in-frame clones alone and is incomplete. The table records just over 300,000 clones, 85% to 90% of them present only once. The sample taken for sequencing was PBMCs or T cells enriched from blood (not recorded which). Receptor source: a man aged 25 to 45 who had recovered from COVID-19.

With respect to this clone: The junction departs from germline at one end; a sequencing error may be responsible. The chain employs TRBV5-1 and TRBJ2-5; no firm D call. There are 14 residues in the CDR3. In germline, CDR1 is SGHRS, CDR2 YFSETQ. The CDR3, as DNA: TGCGCCAGCACCTTGGGTAGATCCCAAGAGACCCAGTACTTC. As protein: CASTLGRSQETQYF. The full variable domain, rest sourced from reference TRBV5-1 and TRBJ2-5, is KAGVTQTPRYLIKTRGQQVTLSCSPISGHRSVSWYQQTPGQGLQFLFEYFSETQRNKGNFPGRFSGRQFSNSRSEMNVSTLELGDSALYLCASTLGRSQETQYFGPGTRLLVL.

The rearrangement joins TRBV5-1 to TRBJ1-3; D remains unclear. This CDR3 comprises 12 residues. V was shortened by 4 bases and J by 7 bases, with 9 bases between the two germline ends. Germline V lookup: CDR1 SGHRS, CDR2 YFSETQ. CDR3 coding DNA: TGCGCCAGCAGCGGAGGTTCTAACACCATATATTTT. Encoded protein: CASSGGSNTIYF.

The chain couples TRBV7-2 to TRBJ2-1, with D unresolved. The CDR3 is made up of 12 amino acids. V was clipped by 2 bases and J by 10 bases, with 9 bases between them. Germline V lookup: CDR1 SGHTA, CDR2 FQGNSA. In DNA form, the CDR3 reads TGTGCCAGCAGCTTAAACGTACTAGAGCAGTTCTTC. Translating gives CASSLNVLEQFF.

The chain has TRBV24-1 and TRBJ2-3; D remains ambiguous. Germline CDR1 and CDR2: KGHDR and SFDVKD. V gave up 4 bases and J gave up 7 bases, with 11 bases separating them. The CDR3 spans 13 residues. CDR3 sequence reads: CATSDELPYTQYF. The CDR3 DNA is TGTGCCACCAGTGACGAACTGCCATATACGCAGTATTTT.

The chain joins TRBV5-1 to TRBJ2-5; possibly TRBD2 for D (6 bases). This CDR3 has 13 residues. The germline gives CDR1 SGHRS, CDR2 YFSETQ. Trimming removed 4 bases from V and 4 bases from J, with 11 bases in between. The CDR3: CASSMTSRETQYF. The CDR3, as DNA: TGCGCCAGCAGCATGACTAGTCGAGAGACCCAGTACTTC.

The chain combines TRBV11-3 with TRBJ1-2; a weak D match, TRBD1 (5 bases). Trimming removed 4 bases from V and 3 bases from J, with 18 bases in between. The CDR3 contains 16 residues. Germline-derived CDR1 and CDR2 are SGHNT and YENEEA. The CDR3 here is CASSSPQGGRDYGYTF. CDR3 nucleotide sequence: TGTGCCAGCAGCTCCCCCCAGGGCGGGAGGGACTATGGCTACACCTTC. The full variable domain, rest sourced from reference TRBV11-3 and TRBJ1-2, is EAGVVQSPRYKIIEKKQPVAFWCNPISGHNTLYWYLQNLGQGPELLIRYENEEAVDDSQLPKDRFSAERLKGVDSTLKIQPAELGDSAVYLCASSSPQGGRDYGYTFGSGTRLTVV.

The rearrangement joins TRBV12-5 to TRBJ1-2, with 10 positions matching TRBD1. Looked up from germline, CDR1 is LGHNT and CDR2 is FRNRAP. The CDR3 extends over 16 amino acids. The V gene end was trimmed by 0 bases and the J gene end by 4 bases; junction bases not matched to a gene: 5. The CDR3 DNA reads as TGTGCTAGTGGTTTGGTAGGGACAGGGGCCATCTATGGCTACACCTTC. This codes for CASGLVGTGAIYGYTF.

The CDR3 here is CASSDVRGGEKLFF. DNA of the CDR3: TGTGCCAGCAGTGACGTCCGAGGGGGCGAAAAACTGTTTTTT. This sequence joins TRBV6-1 and TRBJ1-4, with 7 bases fitting TRBD1. J gave up 8 bases and V 3 bases, and 6 bases lay outside the gene matches. There are 14 residues in the CDR3. Germline V gives CDR1 MNHNS, CDR2 SASEGT.

Only one count was recorded for this clone. The rearrangement links TRBV7-2 to TRBJ1-2, with 8 positions matching TRBD1. Trimming cost V 2 bases and J 6 bases; bases outside gene matches: 14. CDR1 SGHTA and CDR2 FQGNSA come from the germline V gene. The CDR3 spans 17 residues. In nucleotides, the CDR3 is TGTGCCAGCAGCTTAAGGGCAGGGGGCGCGTATCAGAATGGCTACACCTTC. It is translated as CASSLRAGGAYQNGYTF.

CDR3 nucleotides: TGTGCCAGCAGTCCCCAGGGGCCTAACTATGGCTACACCTTC. Its protein product is CASSPQGPNYGYTF. The V call is TRBV27, the J call TRBJ1-2; tentatively, D is TRBD1 (6 bases). Germline CDR1 and CDR2: MNHEY and SMNVEV (reference sequence). Trimming took 5 bases from V and 0 from J, leaving 10 bases between them. This CDR3 spans 14 amino acids.

Of note for this clone: Other DNA sequences in this specimen translate into the identical CDR3. The chain couples TRBV12-3 or TRBV12-4 to TRBJ1-5; no definite D call. This CDR3 comprises 12 residues. V lost 3 bases and J 4 bases, leaving 4 bases between the germline ends. The DNA of the CDR3 is TGTGCCAGCAGTTTCGGGAATCAGCCCCAGCATTTT. The encoded protein is CASSFGNQPQHF.

The rearrangement joins TRBV11-2 to TRBJ2-5, with 8 nucleotides matching TRBD1. This CDR3 region has 13 residues. V lost 6 bases and J lost 4; bases outside the gene matches: 4. Germline V gene data show CDR1 as SGHAT and CDR2 as FQNNGV. CDR3 DNA sequence: TGTGCCAGCAGTCCCAGGGGGCGAGAGACCCAGTACTTC. Its protein product is CASSPRGRETQYF.

The rearrangement uses TRBV18 and TRBJ2-6; possibly TRBD1 for D (5 bases). The CDR3 runs 13 residues. Trimming shortened V by 3 bases and J by 14 bases, and 14 bases separated the two germline ends. Per the germline V gene, CDR1 is KGHSH and CDR2 is LQKENI. The CDR3 loop is CASSPRQPSILTF. The CDR3 DNA reads TGTGCCAGCTCACCTAGACAGCCTAGTATCCTGACTTTC.

This chain links TRBV24-1 with TRBJ1-4; D gene ambiguous. The CDR3 is 15 residues long. Trimming cost V 9 bases and J 8 bases, with 21 bases left between them. Looked up from germline, CDR1 is KGHDR and CDR2 is SFDVKD. CDR3 in DNA: TGTGCCACCCCCCCCTCTGGGATCACGGGAGAAAAACTGTTTTTT. It is translated as CATPPSGITGEKLFF.

This chain joins TRBV18 and TRBJ1-1; 7 nucleotides agree with TRBD1. Trimming at V came to 2 bases and at J to 4 bases, leaving 10 bases not matched to a gene. Per the germline V gene, CDR1 is KGHSH and CDR2 is LQKENI. There are 16 residues in the CDR3. Written as DNA, the CDR3 is TGTGCCAGCTCACCAACCGGGACAGCTCTTGCCACTGAAGCTTTCTTT. Translated: CASSPTGTALATEAFF.

This chain uses TRBV4-1 with TRBJ1-5; D remains ambiguous. Germline CDR1 is MGHRA and CDR2 is YSYEKL. V gave up 5 bases and J gave up 0 bases, with 8 bases separating them. This CDR3 spans 14 amino acids. CDR3 in amino acids: CASSLSYSNQPQHF. CDR3 bases: TGCGCCAGCAGCTTGTCCTATAGCAATCAGCCCCAGCATTTT.

The chain employs TRBV6-6 and TRBJ2-2, with TRBD1 matching 7 bases. CDR1 MNHNY and CDR2 SVGAGI come from the germline V gene (reference sequence). V shed 5 bases and J 3 bases; nucleotides not matched to a gene: 12. This CDR3 region has 17 residues. The CDR3 loop reads CASSRYLTGSDTGELFF. The CDR3 region has the DNA TGTGCCAGCAGTCGATACCTGACAGGGTCGGACACCGGGGAGCTGTTTTTT.

This clone was found a few times. The J gene is TRBJ1-5, the V gene TRBV16; 7 nucleotides align to TRBD1. Germline V gene lookup returns CDR1 KGHSY and CDR2 FQNENV. There are 16 residues in the CDR3. The ends lost 0 bases at V and 7 bases at J; junction bases unmatched: 9. The CDR3 sequence: CASSQSRDRLGQPQHF. CDR3 DNA: TGTGCCAGCAGCCAATCGCGGGACAGACTGGGGCAGCCCCAGCATTTT.

V and J are TRBV5-1 and TRBJ1-2, with TRBD1 matching over 9 bases. CDR1 is SGHRS, CDR2 YFSETQ, per germline. J gave up 1 base and V 4 bases, and 5 bases lay outside the gene matches. The length of the CDR3 is 15 residues. CDR3 amino acids: CASSLGTGYNYGYTF. The CDR3 DNA sequence: TGCGCCAGCAGCCTAGGGACAGGGTATAACTATGGCTACACCTTC. Drawing the rest from reference TRBV5-1 and TRBJ1-2, the complete variable domain is KAGVTQTPRYLIKTRGQQVTLSCSPISGHRSVSWYQQTPGQGLQFLFEYFSETQRNKGNFPGRFSGRQFSNSRSEMNVSTLELGDSALYLCASSLGTGYNYGYTFGSGTRLTVV.

The J gene is TRBJ2-4, the V gene TRBV18; the D is unclear. This CDR3 is 16 amino acids long. Germline CDR1 reads KGHSH; CDR2 reads LQKENI. Trimming cost V 3 bases and J 0 bases, with 12 bases left between them. The CDR3 DNA sequence: TGTGCCAGCTCACCTCAGTCGTTGCTAGCCAAAAACATTCAGTACTTC. Protein: CASSPQSLLAKNIQYF.

V gene TRBV7-2 combines with J gene TRBJ1-4; 11 bases match TRBD1. Per germline, CDR1 SGHTA and CDR2 FQGNSA. V lost 5 bases to trimming and J lost 4 bases; unmatched junction nucleotides: 3. The CDR3 has 15 residues. This CDR3 is CASSRDRGYNEKLFF. CDR3 nucleotide sequence: TGTGCCAGCAGCCGGGACAGGGGGTATAATGAAAAACTGTTTTTT.

The chain carries TRBV5-1 and TRBJ2-7; TRBD1 matches at 8 bases. This CDR3 region has 15 residues. Trimming removed 4 bases from V and 7 bases from J; junction bases left unmatched: 13. Germline CDR1 SGHRS, CDR2 YFSETQ. CDR3 sequence (DNA): TGCGCCAGCAGCCTCGCAGGGGGCGGCCTTAGGGAGCAGTACTTC. Protein: CASSLAGGGLREQYF. The full variable domain, completed using reference TRBV5-1 and TRBJ2-7, is KAGVTQTPRYLIKTRGQQVTLSCSPISGHRSVSWYQQTPGQGLQFLFEYFSETQRNKGNFPGRFSGRQFSNSRSEMNVSTLELGDSALYLCASSLAGGGLREQYFGPGTRLTVT.

The chain is built from TRBV5-1 and TRBJ1-2, with unresolved D. Trimming shortened V by 5 bases and J by 3 bases, and 11 bases separated the two germline ends. The CDR3 covers 13 residues. CDR1 and CDR2 from the germline V gene are SGHRS and YFSETQ. The DNA of the CDR3 is TGCGCCAGCAGGCCAATCGGGGACTATGGCTACACCTTC. As protein: CASRPIGDYGYTF.

The chain is built from TRBV19 and TRBJ2-1, with D possibly matching TRBD2 (5 bases). Germline lookup yields CDR1 LNHDA and CDR2 SQIVND (reference sequence). Trimming took off 9 bases at V and 2 bases at J, with 17 bases between the two ends. The CDR3 contains 15 residues. The CDR3 DNA reads as TGTGCCAGCGCCGGACTCGCACTACCCTACAATGAGCAGTTCTTC. Its translation is CASAGLALPYNEQFF.

The chain couples TRBV7-2 to TRBJ2-7; D is perhaps TRBD2 (5 bases). From germline, CDR1 is SGHTA and CDR2 FQGNSA. This CDR3 region has 14 residues. Between the trimmed V and J ends, which lost 5 bases and 2 bases, there was a span of 13 bases. CDR3 coding DNA: TGTGCCAGCAGCCCCTGGGCGGGCACCTACGAGCAGTACTTC. Translating gives CASSPWAGTYEQYF.

The genes are TRBV28 and TRBJ1-2; 9 positions match TRBD1. The CDR3 spans 14 residues. Unmatched junction bases numbered 8, after V lost 4 bases and J lost 8 bases. Germline-derived CDR1 and CDR2 are MDHEN and SYDVKM. The CDR3 reads CASSSDRGQEGYTF. CDR3 in DNA: TGTGCCAGCAGTTCGGACAGGGGACAAGAAGGCTACACCTTC.

This clone has just one count. The chain carries TRBV5-1 and TRBJ2-3; TRBD1 agrees at 9 bases. Germline CDR1 SGHRS, CDR2 YFSETQ. This CDR3 spans 13 amino acids. V was pared by 6 bases and J by 4 bases, with 3 bases of the junction left unmatched. For the CDR3, the DNA is TGCGCCAGCACGGGACAGGGACCAGATACGCAGTATTTT. It encodes CASTGQGPDTQYF. The entire variable domain, with the rest obtained from reference TRBV5-1 and TRBJ2-3, is as follows: KAGVTQTPRYLIKTRGQQVTLSCSPISGHRSVSWYQQTPGQGLQFLFEYFSETQRNKGNFPGRFSGRQFSNSRSEMNVSTLELGDSALYLCASTGQGPDTQYFGPGTRLTVL.

The rearrangement links TRBV11-2 to TRBJ2-5; TRBD2 aligns across 13 bases. The germline CDR1 and CDR2 sequences are SGHAT and FQNNGV. The CDR3 contains 15 residues. Trimming at V came to 5 bases and at J to 3 bases, leaving 3 bases not matched to a gene. CDR3 bases: TGTGCCAGCAGCCTGGGACTAGCGGGAAAAGAGACCCAGTACTTC. It specifies CASSLGLAGKETQYF.